The clone carrying this T cell receptor beta chain was picked up many times. These data originate in a study of CD8+CD57+ T cells in acquired aplastic anemia. The overall study: Mean yield of DNA from sorted CD4+ and CD8+ cells was 2.5 to 4 ug.

Germline assignment: CDR1 DFQATT and CDR2 SNEGSKA (reference sequence). The CDR3 consists of 13 residues. V lost 6 bases and J 1 base, leaving 12 bases between the germline ends. The patients chosen for sequencing had shown expansion of CD8+CD57+ cells (detected by flow cytometry). Each of the patients presented with severe acquired aplastic anemia. Patients were therapy-naive when their blood was sampled. Genomic DNA, serving as template, underwent TCR beta VDJ and CDR3 profiling. One entry per CDR3 protein, called by TCRdb with MiXCR from the reads. The data show around 130,000 distinct CDR3 sequences, about 50% seen once.

The clonotype originates from a human donor with aplastic anemia. Sequencing used sorted CD4+, CD8+, or CD8+CD57+ T cells (not recorded which) from PBMCs. The chain uses TRBV20-1 and TRBJ1-1; D gene ambiguous. The CDR3 reads CSATWERNTEAFF. In DNA form, the CDR3 reads TGCAGTGCGACCTGGGAAAGGAACACTGAAGCTTTCTTT.